In this sample, the clone carrying this T cell receptor (beta chain) turned up many times. The target antigen is unknown. General study points: Greatest tumor Treg TCR overlap was with tumor naive CD4+ cells. Tumor memory CD4+ T cell TCR gene usage was found to cluster with blood and lymph node memory CD4+ cells and with lymph node naive CD4+ cells.

One entry per CDR3 protein, called by TCRdb with MiXCR from the 5' RACE reads. This table holds roughly 60,000 distinct CDR3 sequences, 26% found once. Cells sorted as Tregs were CD4+, CD25+ and CD127-/low. This clonotype was sampled from a female donor with breast cancer. The sample taken for sequencing was tumor-infiltrating Tregs sorted from the breast tumor.

CDR3 DNA: TGCGCCAGCAGCGCACCAACAGGTCCCGTTAGGATGAACACTGAAGCTTTCTTT. It specifies CASSAPTGPVRMNTEAFF. The chain links TRBV5-1 to TRBJ1-1; maybe TRBD1 (5 bases). The germline V and J ends were trimmed by 4 bases and 0 bases, with 22 bases remaining between them. The CDR3 consists of 18 residues. Germline V gene data show CDR1 as SGHRS and CDR2 as YFSETQ.